Sequencing of this T cell receptor (beta chain) was carried out in a study of blood T cell repertoires in COVID-19. Trimming removed 6 bases from V and 1 base from J; junction bases left unmatched: 5. CDR1 is SNHLY and CDR2 is FYNNEI in the germline V gene. This CDR3 has 14 residues. The authors' processing: Amplification from reference gene primers served as the basis for estimated nucleated cell counts. Sequenced by immunoSEQ multiplex PCR; TCRdb stores in-frame clones only, minus some. The V and J calls and the clone size are those of that table, but D and trimming were determined from the DNA. The table records some 250,000 clones, approximately 86% of them present only once.

The chain couples TRBV2 to TRBJ2-7; TRBD1 aligns across 8 bases. The sequenced sample was peripheral blood. The receptor's source is a man aged 25 to 40 with active or convalescent COVID-19. CDR3 nucleotide sequence: TGTGCCAGCAGACAAGGACAGGGTTCCTACGAGCAGTACTTC. Translated: CASRQGQGSYEQYF.